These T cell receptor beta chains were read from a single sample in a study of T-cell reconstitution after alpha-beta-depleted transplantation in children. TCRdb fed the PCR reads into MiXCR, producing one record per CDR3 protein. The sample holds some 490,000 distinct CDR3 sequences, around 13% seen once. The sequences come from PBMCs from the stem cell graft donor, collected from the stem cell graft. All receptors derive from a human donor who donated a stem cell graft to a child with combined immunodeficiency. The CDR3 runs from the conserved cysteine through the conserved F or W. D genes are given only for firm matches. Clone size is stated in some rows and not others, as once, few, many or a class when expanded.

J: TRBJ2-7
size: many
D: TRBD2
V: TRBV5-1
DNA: TGCGCCAGAGATCCCGGGACTAGTAAGATTGAGGAGCAGTACTTC
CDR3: CARDPGTSKIEEQYF

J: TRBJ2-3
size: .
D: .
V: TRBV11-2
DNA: TGTGCCAGCAGCTTCACAGGGAGGCCCACAGATACGCAGTATTTT
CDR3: CASSFTGRPTDTQYF

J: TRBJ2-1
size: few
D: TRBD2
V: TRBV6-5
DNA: TGTGCCAGCAGTCACCTAGCGGGAGGCTTCAATGAGCAGTTCTTC
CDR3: CASSHLAGGFNEQFF

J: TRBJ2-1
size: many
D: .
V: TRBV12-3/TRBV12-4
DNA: TGTGCCAGCAGTTTAGAGGTAGATAATGAGCAGTTCTTC
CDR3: CASSLEVDNEQFF

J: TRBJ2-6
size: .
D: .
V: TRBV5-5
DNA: TGTGCCAGCAGCGGAGGGGTAACTGGGGCCAACGTCCTGACTTTC
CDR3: CASSGGVTGANVLTF

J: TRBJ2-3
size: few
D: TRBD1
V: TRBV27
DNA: TGTGCCAGCAGTTTAAGGGGACAGGCTAGCACAGATACGCAGTATTTT
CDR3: CASSLRGQASTDTQYF

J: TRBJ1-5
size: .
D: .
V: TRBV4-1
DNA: TGCGCCAGCAGCCAAGTTAAAGGGCACCAGCCCCAGCATTTT
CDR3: CASSQVKGHQPQHF

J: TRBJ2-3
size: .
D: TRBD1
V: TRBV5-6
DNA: TGTGCCAGCAGCTTTTGGAGAGGTATCGGGACAGGAGCTTTGGGGGATACGCAGTATTTT
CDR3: CASSFWRGIGTGALGDTQYF

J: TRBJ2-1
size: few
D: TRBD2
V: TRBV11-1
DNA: TGTGCCAGCAGCTTAGCGGATAGCGGGGGGCTGGCGTTCAATGAGCAGTTCTTC
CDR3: CASSLADSGGLAFNEQFF

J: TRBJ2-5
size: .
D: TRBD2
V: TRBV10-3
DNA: TGTGCCATCAGTGAGTCGTTGTGGACTAGCGGGGGTTCCGAGACCCAGTACTTC
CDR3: CAISESLWTSGGSETQYF

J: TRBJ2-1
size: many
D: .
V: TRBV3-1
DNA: TGTGCCAGCAGCCAAGAATCGGGACCCAAGGACAATGAGCAGTTCTTC
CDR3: CASSQESGPKDNEQFF

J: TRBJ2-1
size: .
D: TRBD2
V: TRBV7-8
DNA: TGTGCCAGCAGCTTGTTCCCGACTAGCAGGGACTACAATGAGCAGTTCTTC
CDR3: CASSLFPTSRDYNEQFF

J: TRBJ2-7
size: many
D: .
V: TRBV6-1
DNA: TGTGCCAGCAGCCTAGGACGACAAACCCCCTCCTACGAGCAGTACTTC
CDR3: CASSLGRQTPSYEQYF

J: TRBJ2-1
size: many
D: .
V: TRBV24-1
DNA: TGTGCCACCAGTGAGCAGGGCTATGAGCAGTTCTTC
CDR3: CATSEQGYEQFF

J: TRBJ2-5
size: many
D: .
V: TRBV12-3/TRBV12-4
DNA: TGTGCCAGCAGCCGAAATGGAGTACCTCAAGAGACCCAGTACTTC
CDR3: CASSRNGVPQETQYF

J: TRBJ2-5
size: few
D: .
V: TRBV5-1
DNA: TGCGCCAGCAGCTTTGGGAGGACATCTCTACAAGAGACCCAGTACTTC
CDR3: CASSFGRTSLQETQYF

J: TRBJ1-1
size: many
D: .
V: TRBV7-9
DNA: TGTGCCAGCAGCTCACCGGGACACATGAACACTGAAGCTTTCTTT
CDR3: CASSSPGHMNTEAFF

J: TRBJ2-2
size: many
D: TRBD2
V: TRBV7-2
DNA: TGTGCCAGCAGGCTAGCGGGACAGAACACCGGGGAGCTGTTTTTT
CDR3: CASRLAGQNTGELFF